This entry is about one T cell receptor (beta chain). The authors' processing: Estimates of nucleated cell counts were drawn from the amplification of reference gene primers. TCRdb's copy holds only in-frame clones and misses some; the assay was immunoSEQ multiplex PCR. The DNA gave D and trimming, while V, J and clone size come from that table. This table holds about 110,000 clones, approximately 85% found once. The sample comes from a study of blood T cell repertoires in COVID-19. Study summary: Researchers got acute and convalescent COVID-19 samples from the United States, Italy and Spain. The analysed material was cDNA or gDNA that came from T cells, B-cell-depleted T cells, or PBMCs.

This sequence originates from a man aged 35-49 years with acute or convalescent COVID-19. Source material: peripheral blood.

CDR3 in amino acids: CASSYPPDSGGLTGELFF. Written as DNA, the CDR3 is TGTGCCAGCAGTTACCCACCGGATAGCGGGGGGCTCACCGGGGAGCTGTTTTTT. V usage is TRBV6-2 or TRBV6-3 and J usage is TRBJ2-2, with 10 bases identical to TRBD2. The CDR3 totals 18 residues. CDR1 is MNHEY and CDR2 is SVGEGT in the germline V gene. Trimming took 2 bases from V and 4 from J; bases not matched to a gene: 10.